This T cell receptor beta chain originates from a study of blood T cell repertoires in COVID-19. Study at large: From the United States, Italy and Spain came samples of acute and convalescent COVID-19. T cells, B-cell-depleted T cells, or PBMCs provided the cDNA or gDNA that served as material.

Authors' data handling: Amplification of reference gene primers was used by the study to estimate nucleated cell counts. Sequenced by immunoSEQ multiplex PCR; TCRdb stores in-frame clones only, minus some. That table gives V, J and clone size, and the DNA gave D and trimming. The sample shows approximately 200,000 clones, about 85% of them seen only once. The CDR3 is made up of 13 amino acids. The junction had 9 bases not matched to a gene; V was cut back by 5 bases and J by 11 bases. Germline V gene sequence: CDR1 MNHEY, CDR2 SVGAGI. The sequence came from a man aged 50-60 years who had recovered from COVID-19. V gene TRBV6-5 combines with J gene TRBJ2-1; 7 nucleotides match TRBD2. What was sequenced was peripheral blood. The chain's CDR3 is CASSTGTKIKQFF. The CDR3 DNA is TGTGCCAGCAGTACCGGGACTAAGATAAAGCAGTTCTTC.